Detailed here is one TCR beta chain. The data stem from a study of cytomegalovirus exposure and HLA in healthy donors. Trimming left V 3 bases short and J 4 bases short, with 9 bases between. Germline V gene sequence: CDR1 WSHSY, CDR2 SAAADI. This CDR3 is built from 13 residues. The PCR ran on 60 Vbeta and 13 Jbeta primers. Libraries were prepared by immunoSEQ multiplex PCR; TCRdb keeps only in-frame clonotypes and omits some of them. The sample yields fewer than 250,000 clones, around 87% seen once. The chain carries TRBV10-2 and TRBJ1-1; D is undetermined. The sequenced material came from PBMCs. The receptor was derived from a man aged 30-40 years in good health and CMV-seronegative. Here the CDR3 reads CASSDGRGTEAFF. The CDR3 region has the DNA TGCGCCAGCAGTGATGGCAGAGGCACTGAAGCTTTCTTT.